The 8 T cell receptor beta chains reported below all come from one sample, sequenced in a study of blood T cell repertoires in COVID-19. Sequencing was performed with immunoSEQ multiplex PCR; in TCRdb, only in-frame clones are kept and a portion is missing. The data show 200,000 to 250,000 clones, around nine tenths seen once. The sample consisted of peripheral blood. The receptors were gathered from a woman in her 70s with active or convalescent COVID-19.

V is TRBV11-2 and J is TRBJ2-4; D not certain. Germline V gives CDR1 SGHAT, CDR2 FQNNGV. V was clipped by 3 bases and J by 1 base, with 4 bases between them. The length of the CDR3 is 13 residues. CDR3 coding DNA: TGTGCCAGCAGCTTGGGCGCCAAAAACATTCAGTACTTC. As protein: CASSLGAKNIQYF.

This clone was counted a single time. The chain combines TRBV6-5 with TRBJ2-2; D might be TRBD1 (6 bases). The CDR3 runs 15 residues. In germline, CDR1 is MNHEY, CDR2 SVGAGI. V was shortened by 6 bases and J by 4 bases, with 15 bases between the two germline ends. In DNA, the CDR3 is TGTGCCAGCAGCTCTACAGGGCCCAGCACCGGGGAGCTGTTTTTT. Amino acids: CASSSTGPSTGELFF.

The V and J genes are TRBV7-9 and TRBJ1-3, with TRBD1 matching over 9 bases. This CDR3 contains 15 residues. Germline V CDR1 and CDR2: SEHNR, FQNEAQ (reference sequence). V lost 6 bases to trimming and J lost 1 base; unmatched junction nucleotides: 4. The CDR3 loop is CASSSDRGSGNTIYF. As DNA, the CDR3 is TGTGCCAGCAGTTCCGACAGGGGGTCTGGAAACACCATATATTTT.

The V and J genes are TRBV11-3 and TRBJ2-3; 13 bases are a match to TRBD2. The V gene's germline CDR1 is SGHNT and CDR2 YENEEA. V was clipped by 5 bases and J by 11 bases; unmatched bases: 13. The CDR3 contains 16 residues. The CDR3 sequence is CASSPGEELAGGLQYF. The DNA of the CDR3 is TGTGCCAGCAGCCCAGGAGAGGAACTAGCGGGGGGGTTGCAGTATTTT. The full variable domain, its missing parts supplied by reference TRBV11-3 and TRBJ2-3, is EAGVVQSPRYKIIEKKQPVAFWCNPISGHNTLYWYLQNLGQGPELLIRYENEEAVDDSQLPKDRFSAERLKGVDSTLKIQPAELGDSAVYLCASSPGEELAGGLQYFGPGTRLTVL.

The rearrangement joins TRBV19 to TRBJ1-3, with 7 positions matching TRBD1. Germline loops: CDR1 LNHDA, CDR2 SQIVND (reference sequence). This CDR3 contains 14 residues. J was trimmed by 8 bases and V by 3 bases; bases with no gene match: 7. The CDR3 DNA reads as TGTGCCAGTAGTATTCGGCAGGGGGTATACACCATATATTTT. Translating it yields CASSIRQGVYTIYF.

This CDR3 is CASSPHRALGEAFF. CDR3 nucleotide sequence: TGTGCCAGTAGTCCCCACAGGGCCCTGGGTGAAGCTTTCTTT. J is TRBJ1-1 and V is TRBV19, with D possibly TRBD1 on 6 matching bases. V was pared by 5 bases and J by 7 bases, with 17 bases between. Germline-derived CDR1 and CDR2 are LNHDA and SQIVND (reference sequence). This CDR3 region has 14 residues.

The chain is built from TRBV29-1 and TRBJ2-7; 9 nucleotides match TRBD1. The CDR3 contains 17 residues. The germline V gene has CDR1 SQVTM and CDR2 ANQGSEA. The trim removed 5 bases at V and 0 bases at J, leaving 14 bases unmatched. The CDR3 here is CSVLFLGTGRGSYEQYF. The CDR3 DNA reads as TGCAGCGTTTTATTTCTGGGGACAGGGAGAGGCTCCTACGAGCAGTACTTC.

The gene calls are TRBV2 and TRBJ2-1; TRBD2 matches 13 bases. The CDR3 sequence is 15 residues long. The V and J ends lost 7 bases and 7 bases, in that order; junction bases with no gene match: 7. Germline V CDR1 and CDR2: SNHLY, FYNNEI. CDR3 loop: CASTELLAGGNEQFF. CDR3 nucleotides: TGTGCCAGCACTGAGCTACTAGCGGGGGGGAATGAGCAGTTCTTC.